This passage covers 9 T cell receptor beta chains from one sample sequenced in a study of CD8+CD57+ T cells in acquired aplastic anemia. The patients chosen for sequencing had shown expansion of CD8+CD57+ cells (detected by flow cytometry). It was genomic DNA that served as the template for profiling TCR beta VDJ and CDR3. MiXCR was run by TCRdb on the reads, yielding one entry per CDR3 protein. The sample carries 250,000 to 350,000 distinct CDR3 sequences, approximately 57% recorded once. The sequencing sample was made of sorted CD4+, CD8+, or CD8+CD57+ T cells (not recorded which) from PBMCs. These receptors all come from a human donor with aplastic anemia.

This clonotype was seen at least ten times. The V and J genes are TRBV10-2 and TRBJ2-3; 8 bases match TRBD2. Trimming at V came to 6 bases and at J to 8 bases, leaving 10 bases not matched to a gene. This CDR3 has 14 residues. The V gene's germline CDR1 is WSHSY and CDR2 SAAADI. Written as DNA, the CDR3 is TGCGCCAGCAGCCCGGGACTAGTGGGACGTACGCAGTATTTT. Translating gives CASSPGLVGRTQYF.

The rearrangement uses TRBV5-4 and TRBJ2-3, with a possible D match to TRBD1 (7 bases). The CDR3 is 15 residues long. The germline V and J ends were trimmed by 7 bases and 4 bases, with 19 bases remaining between them. Germline V lookup: CDR1 SGHNT, CDR2 YYREEE (reference sequence). The CDR3 spells CASQPLQGGPDTQYF. CDR3 sequence (DNA): TGTGCCAGCCAACCCCTCCAGGGGGGCCCAGATACGCAGTATTTT.

This clonotype showed up just a few times. The chain employs TRBV7-9 and TRBJ1-4, with D possibly matching TRBD1 (6 bases). This CDR3 has 15 residues. With 4 bases removed from V and 4 bases from J, the gap between germline ends came to 13 bases. The V gene's germline CDR1 is SEHNR and CDR2 FQNEAQ (reference sequence). The CDR3 here is CASSSSDRFNEKLFF. DNA for the CDR3: TGTGCCAGCAGCTCCTCAGACAGGTTTAATGAAAAACTGTTTTTT.

This clonotype occurred many times. In nucleotides, the CDR3 is TGCAGTGCTAGAGATATGTTTCTAGCGGGAGTATACGAGCAGTACTTC. Its translation: CSARDMFLAGVYEQYF. The chain links TRBV20-1 to TRBJ2-7, with 10 bases aligning to TRBD2. CDR1 and CDR2 (germline): DFQATT, SNEGSKA (reference sequence). The CDR3 is made up of 16 amino acids. After removal of 0 bases from V and 4 bases from J, the junction contained 9 bases not matched to a gene.

The chain recombines TRBV6-5 with TRBJ2-1; 10 nucleotides align to TRBD2. The germline V gene encodes CDR1 MNHEY and CDR2 SVGAGI. CDR3 length: 14 residues. The V segment lost 6 bases and the J segment 7 bases; nucleotides outside the gene matches: 6. The CDR3 DNA is TGTGCCAGCAGGGTGCTAGCGGGAGCAAATGAGCAGTTCTTC. It codes for CASRVLAGANEQFF.

This clonotype was counted between two and nine times. CDR3 in amino acids: CASSVGLGEKLFF. CDR3 DNA: TGTGCCAGCAGCGTAGGGTTGGGTGAAAAACTGTTTTTT. The chain combines TRBV9 with TRBJ1-4, with D unresolved. The CDR3 runs 13 residues. Trimming took 0 bases from V and 7 from J, leaving 7 bases between them. Germline assignment: CDR1 SGDLS and CDR2 YYNGEE.

V is TRBV19 and J is TRBJ1-4; perhaps TRBD1 as D (5 bases). V lost 2 bases and J 7 bases, leaving 17 bases between the germline ends. Looked up from germline, CDR1 is LNHDA and CDR2 is SQIVND (reference sequence). This CDR3 spans 16 amino acids. CDR3 nucleotides: TGTGCCAGTAGTATACGCCGGGACGTCGGGGGTGAAAAACTGTTTTTT. It yields the protein CASSIRRDVGGEKLFF.

This chain uses TRBV12-3 or TRBV12-4 with TRBJ2-7; 11 bases map to TRBD1. Trimming took 8 bases from V and 6 from J; bases not matched to a gene: 6. The CDR3 is made up of 13 amino acids. The CDR3 nucleotides are TGTGCCAGCGGGACCGGGACAGGGGGCGAGCAGTACTTC. Amino acids: CASGTGTGGEQYF.

The V gene is TRBV19, the J gene TRBJ1-2, with a possible D match to TRBD1 (5 bases). V lost 6 bases and J 3 bases, leaving 20 bases between the germline ends. The CDR3 has 16 amino acids. Germline V gene data show CDR1 as LNHDA and CDR2 as SQIVND (reference sequence). CDR3 region: CASRVTGTSLYYGYTF. The CDR3 region has the DNA TGTGCCAGTAGAGTTACAGGTACTAGCCTCTACTATGGCTACACCTTC.